A single sample gave rise to the 14 T cell receptor beta chains below, sequenced in a study of blood T cell repertoires in COVID-19. TCRdb's table, derived via immunoSEQ multiplex PCR, lists solely in-frame clones and lacks some. The repertoire holds under 350,000 clones, with just over 85% as singletons. The specimen sequenced was PBMCs or T cells enriched from blood (not recorded which). The origin of the receptors is a woman aged 40 to 55 with acute COVID-19.

The chain has TRBV24-1 and TRBJ1-2, with TRBD1 identical over 12 bases. The V and J ends lost 9 bases and 4 bases, in that order; junction bases with no gene match: 8. The length of the CDR3 is 15 residues. CDR1 and CDR2 from the germline V gene are KGHDR and SFDVKD. The CDR3 spells CATQSGTGGLYGYTF. In nucleotides, the CDR3 is TGTGCCACCCAAAGCGGGACAGGGGGCCTCTATGGCTACACCTTC.

The V call is TRBV9, the J call TRBJ2-2; the match to TRBD2 covers 9 bases. The CDR3 length is 19 residues. Trimming removed 4 bases from V and 4 bases from J; junction bases left unmatched: 17. Germline V gene data show CDR1 as SGDLS and CDR2 as YYNGEE. The CDR3 DNA sequence: TGTGCCAGCAGCCCCGGTGGGGGCGGGAGGGCCATCGGCACCGGGGAGCTGTTTTTT. Translating it yields CASSPGGGGRAIGTGELFF.

V usage is TRBV3-1 (or the pseudogene TRBV3-2) and J usage is TRBJ1-1; no definite D call. Trimming cost V 1 base and J 11 bases, with 20 bases left between them. This CDR3 spans 15 amino acids. CDR1 and CDR2 from the germline V gene are LGHDT and YNNKEL (reference sequence). The chain's CDR3 is CASSQVKEVSRRAFF. DNA for the CDR3: TGTGCCAGCAGCCAAGTAAAGGAGGTCTCCAGAAGGGCTTTCTTT.

The J gene is TRBJ2-7, the V gene TRBV15; tentatively, D is TRBD1 (6 bases). Germline CDR1 LNHNV, CDR2 YYDKDF (reference sequence). The CDR3 runs 13 residues. With 5 bases removed from V and 2 bases from J, the gap between germline ends came to 10 bases. CDR3 sequence (DNA): TGTGCCACCAGCGGGGGCAGGACCTACGAGCAGTACTTC. Translation: CATSGGRTYEQYF.

The chain joins TRBV7-2 to TRBJ2-7, with 9 bases that match TRBD1. This CDR3 has 16 amino acids. CDR1 and CDR2 from the germline V gene are SGHTA and FQGNSA. The trim removed 1 base at V and 4 bases at J, leaving 8 bases unmatched. The CDR3 DNA follows: TGTGCCAGCAGCTTAGTTTTCGGGGGACAGGGTTACGAGCAGTACTTC. Its protein product is CASSLVFGGQGYEQYF.

The CDR3 reads CASSRSGTGGSNNEKLFF. The CDR3, as DNA: TGTGCCAGCTCGCGGTCCGGGACAGGGGGCTCCAATAATGAAAAACTGTTTTTT. The rearrangement uses TRBV18 and TRBJ1-4; 12 bases fit TRBD1. V was pared by 6 bases and J by 4 bases, with 12 bases of the junction left unmatched. In germline, CDR1 is KGHSH, CDR2 LQKENI. The CDR3 has 18 amino acids.

The CDR3 DNA sequence: TGTGCCAGCTCCCCAAGGTCGGGGTCTCCCGTCGGCACTGAAGCTTTCTTT. It translates to CASSPRSGSPVGTEAFF. The genes are TRBV18 and TRBJ1-1; D is unresolved. The V gene's germline CDR1 is KGHSH and CDR2 LQKENI. The CDR3 contains 17 residues. Deletions cut 6 bases from V and 4 bases from J, with 24 bases between.

This chain links TRBV7-2 with TRBJ2-3; D may be TRBD2 (5 bases). Germline CDR1 reads SGHTA; CDR2 reads FQGNSA. This CDR3 comprises 14 residues. V was cut by 1 base and J by 8 bases, with 13 bases left in between. This CDR3 is CASSLGSVGGTQYF. The CDR3 nucleotides read TGTGCCAGCAGCTTAGGGAGCGTTGGAGGTACGCAGTATTTT.

The chain recombines TRBV19 with TRBJ1-2, with 8 bases lining up with TRBD1. V was pared by 6 bases and J by 3 bases, with 9 bases of the junction left unmatched. The CDR3 consists of 15 residues. The germline V gene encodes CDR1 LNHDA and CDR2 SQIVND (reference sequence). The CDR3 loop is CASSRTGQGDYGYTF. The CDR3 coding sequence is TGTGCCAGTAGCCGAACAGGACAGGGCGACTATGGCTACACCTTC.

The gene calls are TRBV12-3 or TRBV12-4 and TRBJ1-1; D is ambiguous. V was shortened by 6 bases and J by 1 base, with 9 bases between the two germline ends. This CDR3 is 13 amino acids long. The CDR3 loop is CASRPSTNTEAFF. In DNA form, the CDR3 reads TGTGCCAGCAGGCCGTCTACGAACACTGAAGCTTTCTTT.

V usage is TRBV7-9 and J usage is TRBJ1-4; 8 bases fit TRBD1. J lost 7 bases, V lost 5 bases, and 12 bases had no gene match. CDR1 SEHNR and CDR2 FQNEAQ come from the germline V gene (reference sequence). The CDR3 has 16 amino acids. CDR3 loop: CASSLPNSRGLEKLFF. The CDR3 DNA reads TGTGCCAGCAGCCTACCTAACTCCAGGGGGCTTGAAAAACTGTTTTTT.

This chain connects TRBV18 to TRBJ1-1; 9 bases fit TRBD1. Germline-derived CDR1 and CDR2 are KGHSH and LQKENI. The CDR3 runs to 16 residues. The V segment lost 3 bases and the J segment 0 bases; nucleotides outside the gene matches: 5. This CDR3 is CASSPRTGEMNTEAFF. The CDR3 DNA is TGTGCCAGCTCACCTAGGACAGGGGAGATGAACACTGAAGCTTTCTTT.

The genes are TRBV7-9 and TRBJ1-4, with 11 bases lining up with TRBD1. Germline V gene data show CDR1 as SEHNR and CDR2 as FQNEAQ (reference sequence). Trimming cost V 5 bases and J 3 bases; bases outside gene matches: 8. This CDR3 spans 17 amino acids. The CDR3 is CASSPRTGGLSNEKLFF. The CDR3 DNA sequence: TGTGCCAGCAGCCCGCGGACAGGGGGCCTCTCTAATGAAAAACTGTTTTTT.

This chain links TRBV7-9 with TRBJ1-2; no reliable D call. This CDR3 contains 13 residues. The germline CDR1 and CDR2 sequences are SEHNR and FQNEAQ (reference sequence). V dropped 1 base and J dropped 4 bases, with 7 bases sitting between them. For the CDR3, the DNA is TGTGCCAGCAGCTTAGAGGCAGGCTATGGCTACACCTTC. Translation gives CASSLEAGYGYTF.